This T cell receptor beta chain stems from a study of post-analysis software for immune sequencing data. Germline CDR1 is SQVTM and CDR2 is ANQGSEA. Trimming cost V 7 bases and J 6 bases; bases outside gene matches: 6. The CDR3 runs 12 residues. TCR beta cDNA libraries had unique molecular identifiers. One entry per CDR3 protein, called by TCRdb with MiXCR from the PCR reads. The sample records some 260,000 distinct CDR3 sequences, less than 40% being singletons. Study results and limitations: With TRBV5-6, TRBV5-1 and TRBV20-1 included, 5 or 6 TRBV segments were more frequent in patients than in controls.

Many counts were recorded for this clonotype. Its antigen is unidentified. This sequence was found in a girl between 10 and 17 years old with multiple sclerosis. Sequenced: blood. The rearrangement joins TRBV29-1 to TRBJ1-2, with 9 bases matching TRBD1. This chain's CDR3 is CSATGGADGYTF. The CDR3 nucleotides are TGCAGCGCCACAGGGGGCGCGGATGGCTACACCTTC. Full variable domain (rest looked up from reference TRBV29-1 and TRBJ1-2): SAVISQKPSRDICQRGTSLTIQCQVDSQVTMMFWYRQQPGQSLTLIATANQGSEATYESGFVIDKFPISRPNLTFSTLTVSNMSPEDSSIYLCSATGGADGYTFGSGTRLTVV.